This T cell receptor (beta chain) was obtained from a study of shared clonotypes between healthy human individuals. At the level of the study: Three plates were used per donor for CD4 naive, three for CD4 memory, two for CD8 naive and one for CD8 memory.

This clone appeared once. In the source study's methods: ImmunoSEQ junction-only sequences lacked quality scores, so their filtering differed. The protocol was immunoSEQ multiplex PCR, while the TCRdb copy is restricted to in-frame clones and leaves out a portion. That table is the source of V, J and clone size, and D and trimming were worked out from the DNA. Among around 2.3 million clones listed, around 95% were seen once. Partitioning of CD4+ cells yielded a CD45RA+ naive subset and a CD45RA-negative memory subset. The ends lost 6 bases at V and 14 bases at J; junction bases unmatched: 8. CDR1 and CDR2 (germline): MNHEY, SVGAGI. The CDR3 sequence is 13 residues long.

The origin of this receptor is a man aged 18 to 30 in good health. V is TRBV6-5 and J is TRBJ1-6, with 9 positions matching TRBD1. Sample: naive CD4+ T cells sorted from blood. The subset was: CD45RA+ positively selected. For the CDR3, the DNA is TGTGCCAGCAGGCCGGGACAGGGTATCTCCCTCCACTTT. Residues: CASRPGQGISLHF.